This is a list of T cell receptor beta chains from one sample in a study of T cells in Graves' hyperthyroidism and ophthalmopathy. TCRdb reprocessed the multiplex PCR reads via MiXCR and lists one record per CDR3 protein. Counted here are approximately 330,000 distinct CDR3 sequences, 21% occurring once; the ten biggest clones make up around 48%. Input material: blood. The receptors come from a woman between 45 and 60 years old with Graves' hyperthyroidism. The CDR3 runs from the conserved cysteine through the conserved F or W. The D gene is left open where the match is weak. Part of the rows lack a size; the others show once, few, many or a class for expanded clones.

D gene	V gene	clone size	J gene	CDR3 DNA	CDR3 protein
NA	TRBV3-1	many	TRBJ1-5	TGTGCCAGCAGCCGCGGTAGCAATCAGCCCCAGCATTTT	CASSRGSNQPQHF
NA	TRBV30	many	TRBJ1-2	TGTGCCTGGAGTGGCGACAAGCCTAACTATGGCTACACCTTC	CAWSGDKPNYGYTF
NA	TRBV20-1	NA	TRBJ2-7	TGCAGTGCCCATACCACCGGAGGGCGAGCCTACGAGCAGTACTTC	CSAHTTGGRAYEQYF
NA	TRBV12-3/TRBV12-4	NA	TRBJ2-6	TGTGCCAGCAGTGACCCGGCCTCTGGGGCCAACGTCCTGACTTTC	CASSDPASGANVLTF
NA	TRBV10-3	many	TRBJ1-1	TGTGCCATCAGTTTCGAGGGGGGCACTGAAGCTTTCTTT	CAISFEGGTEAFF
TRBD2	TRBV6-5	many	TRBJ2-5	TGTGCCAGCAGTTACTCTCGCCTAGCGGGATCACAAGAGACCCAGTACTTC	CASSYSRLAGSQETQYF
NA	TRBV11-2	NA	TRBJ2-1	TGTGCCAGCAGCCCCGCAGCGTACAATGAGCAGTTCTTC	CASSPAAYNEQFF
NA	TRBV30	many	TRBJ2-1	TGTGCCTGGAGTCGTACCGGGACCAGCTCCTACAATGAGCAGTTCTTC	CAWSRTGTSSYNEQFF
NA	TRBV29-1	few	TRBJ1-2	TGCAGCGGTAGGGGCTATGGCTACACCTTC	CSGRGYGYTF
NA	TRBV12-3/TRBV12-4	few	TRBJ1-5	TGTGCCAGCAGTTTAGCAGGGGGGTGGCCCCAGCATTTT	CASSLAGGWPQHF
NA	TRBV18	NA	TRBJ2-2	TGTGCCAGCTCATCTGGATTAAACACCGGGGAGCTGTTTTTT	CASSSGLNTGELFF
NA	TRBV25-1	NA	TRBJ2-7	TGTGCCAGCAGTGATGGACTTCGTTTCGGGGAGCAGTACTTC	CASSDGLRFGEQYF
NA	TRBV6-1	NA	TRBJ1-2	TGTGCCAGCAGTGAATCGGGACGGAATAACTATGGCTACACCTTC	CASSESGRNNYGYTF
TRBD1	TRBV28	many	TRBJ1-1	TGTGCCAGCAGACCACCGACCTCAGGGGGCACTGAAGCTTTCTTT	CASRPPTSGGTEAFF
TRBD1	TRBV7-6	NA	TRBJ2-7	TGTGCCAGCAGCATCTCCGGGACAGGGGGTTACGAGCAGTACTTC	CASSISGTGGYEQYF
NA	TRBV14	few	TRBJ1-2	TGTGCCAGCAGCCATAGGACGTATCCTTCTAACTATGGCTACACCTTC	CASSHRTYPSNYGYTF
TRBD2	TRBV5-1	NA	TRBJ2-7	TGCGCCAGCAGGGCACCGGGACTAGCGGATGCCCCCTACGAGCAGTACTTC	CASRAPGLADAPYEQYF
TRBD2	TRBV6-1	many	TRBJ2-7	TGTGCCAGCAAGCCGGGGACTAGCTACTACGAGCAGTACTTC	CASKPGTSYYEQYF
TRBD2	TRBV10-2	few	TRBJ2-7	TGCGCCAGCCCCGTAGCGGGAGGGCCCAATTTAGGTGACTACGAGCAGTACTTC	CASPVAGGPNLGDYEQYF
NA	TRBV11-2	many	TRBJ1-1	TGTGCCAGCAGCTCTTGGACGTACATGAACACTGAAGCTTTCTTT	CASSSWTYMNTEAFF
NA	TRBV7-8	many	TRBJ2-5	TGTGCCAGCAGCTTAGTCGGAGGGAGGGGGGTCCAGTACTTC	CASSLVGGRGVQYF
NA	TRBV7-2	many	TRBJ2-3	TGTGCCAGCAGCTTAGGGGGAGGTTGGGTAAGCGGAACCACAGATACGCAGTATTTT	CASSLGGGWVSGTTDTQYF
NA	TRBV6-1	many	TRBJ2-1	TGTGCCAGCAGGGAAACAGCATTTGAGCAGTTCTTC	CASRETAFEQFF
NA	TRBV5-4	many	TRBJ2-2	TGTGCCAGCAGCTGGGGGGCCGCGAACACCGGGGAGCTGTTTTTT	CASSWGAANTGELFF
NA	TRBV30	few	TRBJ1-5	TGTGCCTGGAGTGTGGGCGGACCCAATCAGCCCCAGCATTTT	CAWSVGGPNQPQHF
NA	TRBV7-9	NA	TRBJ1-2	TGTGCCAGCACTACCGGGGGTCGGGAAGGCTACACCTTC	CASTTGGREGYTF
TRBD1	TRBV10-3	NA	TRBJ1-1	TGTGCCACAAGCGCCCAGGGGGCGATGAACACTGAAGCTTTCTTT	CATSAQGAMNTEAFF
TRBD1	TRBV15	NA	TRBJ2-1	TGTGCCACCAGCAGAGAGGGACAGGCTTACAATGAGCAGTTCTTC	CATSREGQAYNEQFF
NA	TRBV6-1	few	TRBJ1-6	TGTGCCAGCAGTGAACAGGGGTACTCACCCCTCCACTTT	CASSEQGYSPLHF
NA	TRBV19	NA	TRBJ2-3	TGTGCCAGTAGTATGGTGGCGGCTAGCACAGATACGCAGTATTTT	CASSMVAASTDTQYF
NA	TRBV6-1	few	TRBJ1-6	TGTGCCAGCAGTTCCACCGGGATCCTCAGGTTGCAAGATTCACCCCTCCACTTT	CASSSTGILRLQDSPLHF
TRBD2	TRBV2	many	TRBJ2-5	TGTGCCAGCAGACCAAGCGGGGGGGCTGGAGAGACCCAGTACTTC	CASRPSGGAGETQYF
TRBD1	TRBV20-1	NA	TRBJ2-7	TGCAGTGCTAGACCCACGGGGACAGGGGGCTGGTACGAGCAGTACTTC	CSARPTGTGGWYEQYF
NA	TRBV28	NA	TRBJ2-7	TGTGCCAGCAGTTTAGAGCGGGTAAATCCTTCCTACGAGCAGTACTTC	CASSLERVNPSYEQYF
TRBD2	TRBV10-3	NA	TRBJ2-3	TGTGCCATCGGTCTGGGTAGCGGGGCTGGAGATACGCAGTATTTT	CAIGLGSGAGDTQYF
TRBD1	TRBV6-2/TRBV6-3	many	TRBJ2-3	TGTGCCAGCAGTCGGGGACAGAGCACAGATACGCAGTATTTT	CASSRGQSTDTQYF
TRBD1	TRBV28	many	TRBJ1-5	TGTGCCAGCAGTCCCTGGACAGGGGGCGGCTTCAATCAGCCCCAGCATTTT	CASSPWTGGGFNQPQHF
NA	TRBV6-2/TRBV6-3	NA	TRBJ2-7	TGTGCCAGCAGTTATGCGGGGAACTCCTACGAGCAGTACTTC	CASSYAGNSYEQYF
NA	TRBV19	NA	TRBJ1-4	TGTGCCAGTAGTTTCGGAATGGGTGATTATGAAAAACTGTTTTTT	CASSFGMGDYEKLFF
NA	TRBV29-1	NA	TRBJ1-2	TGCAGCGTTGAGGCCAGGGTGAAAGGCTACACCTTC	CSVEARVKGYTF